The rows below give T cell receptor beta chains drawn from one sample of a study of blood T cell repertoires in COVID-19. Some clones are missing from TCRdb's copy, which holds only in-frame ones; the method was immunoSEQ multiplex PCR. Seen here are fewer than 350,000 clones, roughly 86% observed once, and the top ten hold approximately 2%. The sample taken for sequencing was peripheral blood. These receptors all come from a woman aged 25 to 39 who had recovered from COVID-19. Both conserved end residues are part of each CDR3. Each record gives: clone size, D gene, V gene, J gene, CDR3 protein, CDR3 DNA. D genes are given only for firm matches. For some rows the clone size is stated as once, few or many, or as a class when expanded; others skip it.

size: -
D: -
V: TRBV7-9
J: TRBJ1-3
CDR3: CASSLGGLIPGNTIYF
DNA: TGTGCCAGCAGCTTAGGGGGACTGATACCTGGAAACACCATATATTTT

size: -
D: -
V: TRBV19
J: TRBJ2-7
CDR3: CASKSQAGSYEQYF
DNA: TGTGCCAGCAAGAGTCAGGCGGGATCCTACGAGCAGTACTTC

size: -
D: -
V: TRBV3-1/TRBV3-2
J: TRBJ1-3
CDR3: CASSKEVGLRNTIYF
DNA: TGTGCCAGCAGCAAAGAAGTGGGTCTGAGGAACACCATATATTTT

size: -
D: -
V: TRBV6-5
J: TRBJ1-1
CDR3: CASTEDRSNTEAFF
DNA: TGTGCCAGCACCGAGGACAGATCGAACACTGAAGCTTTCTTT

size: -
D: TRBD2
V: TRBV6-4
J: TRBJ2-7
CDR3: CASSADTSGSDEQYF
DNA: TGTGCCAGCAGTGCCGATACTAGCGGGAGTGACGAGCAGTACTTC

size: -
D: -
V: TRBV19
J: TRBJ1-5
CDR3: CASSIADSNQPQHF
DNA: TGTGCCAGTAGTATAGCAGATAGCAATCAGCCCCAGCATTTT

size: -
D: TRBD2
V: TRBV4-3
J: TRBJ2-1
CDR3: CASSQSRLAVDEGVDEQFF
DNA: TGCGCCAGCAGCCAAAGCAGGCTAGCGGTGGACGAGGGTGTGGATGAGCAGTTCTTC

size: -
D: -
V: TRBV3-1/TRBV3-2
J: TRBJ2-3
CDR3: CASSTRESTDTQYF
DNA: TGTGCCAGCAGCACCCGAGAGAGCACAGATACGCAGTATTTT

size: -
D: TRBD1
V: TRBV29-1
J: TRBJ2-3
CDR3: CSVGGQVTDTQYF
DNA: TGCAGCGTTGGAGGACAGGTCACAGATACGCAGTATTTT

size: -
D: -
V: TRBV6-6
J: TRBJ1-3
CDR3: CASQESSGNTIYF
DNA: TGTGCCAGCCAAGAGAGCTCTGGAAACACCATATATTTT

size: -
D: -
V: TRBV5-4
J: TRBJ2-3
CDR3: CASSEEYTDTQYF
DNA: TGTGCCAGCAGCGAGGAGTACACAGATACGCAGTATTTT

size: -
D: TRBD1
V: TRBV24-1
J: TRBJ2-2
CDR3: CATSATFGQGSDRELFF
DNA: TGTGCCACCAGCGCCACCTTCGGACAGGGATCTGACCGGGAGCTGTTTTTT

size: -
D: -
V: TRBV12-3/TRBV12-4
J: TRBJ1-2
CDR3: CASSLQYYGYTF
DNA: TGTGCCAGCAGCCTACAGTACTATGGCTACACCTTC

size: -
D: TRBD1
V: TRBV9
J: TRBJ1-5
CDR3: CASSVEGALNQPQHF
DNA: TGTGCCAGCAGCGTCGAGGGGGCCCTCAATCAGCCCCAGCATTTT

size: -
D: -
V: TRBV7-2
J: TRBJ1-2
CDR3: CASSSTGPGGYGYTF
DNA: TGTGCCAGCAGCTCGACGGGACCGGGGGGCTATGGCTACACCTTC

size: -
D: -
V: TRBV11-2
J: TRBJ1-6
CDR3: CASRSAGHLRSPLHF
DNA: TGTGCCAGCAGGTCAGCGGGGCATCTAAGATCACCCCTCCACTTT

size: -
D: TRBD1
V: TRBV18
J: TRBJ1-4
CDR3: CASSDRGRLEEKLFF
DNA: TGTGCCAGCTCAGACAGGGGGCGCTTGGAAGAAAAACTGTTTTTT

size: once
D: TRBD1
V: TRBV3-1/TRBV3-2
J: TRBJ1-2
CDR3: CASSQGQPSHIYGYTF
DNA: TGTGCCAGCAGCCAGGGACAGCCCTCTCATATCTATGGCTACACCTTC

size: -
D: -
V: TRBV3-1/TRBV3-2
J: TRBJ2-2
CDR3: CASSQETPKHNTGELFF
DNA: TGTGCCAGCAGCCAAGAAACGCCCAAACATAACACCGGGGAGCTGTTTTTT

size: few
D: TRBD2
V: TRBV11-2
J: TRBJ2-1
CDR3: CASSHRTSRFTSSYNEQFF
DNA: TGTGCCAGCAGCCATAGGACTAGTCGCTTTACAAGCTCCTACAATGAGCAGTTCTTC

size: -
D: -
V: TRBV7-9
J: TRBJ2-3
CDR3: CASSPAGGRGDTQYF
DNA: TGTGCCAGCAGTCCCGCCGGGGGGCGCGGGGATACGCAGTATTTT

size: -
D: -
V: TRBV5-1
J: TRBJ1-1
CDR3: CASSLSGSSNTEAFF
DNA: TGCGCCAGCAGCCTTTCAGGGTCGTCGAACACTGAAGCTTTCTTT

size: -
D: -
V: TRBV15
J: TRBJ1-1
CDR3: CATSRDPTPAVNEAFF
DNA: TGTGCCACCAGCAGAGATCCCACCCCCGCGGTAAACGAAGCTTTCTTT

size: -
D: -
V: TRBV19
J: TRBJ1-2
CDR3: CASRDNGYTF
DNA: TGTGCCAGCCGGGACAATGGCTACACCTTC

size: -
D: -
V: TRBV5-1
J: TRBJ2-1
CDR3: CASSLETGSYNEQFF
DNA: TGCGCCAGCAGCCTAGAGACAGGATCCTACAATGAGCAGTTCTTC

size: -
D: TRBD1
V: TRBV5-1
J: TRBJ1-1
CDR3: CASSSQGEGTEAFF
DNA: TGCGCCAGCAGCTCCCAGGGGGAAGGCACTGAAGCTTTCTTT

size: -
D: -
V: TRBV5-8
J: TRBJ2-1
CDR3: CASSSTRSSNEQFF
DNA: TGTGCCAGCAGCTCTACTCGGAGTTCGAATGAGCAGTTCTTC

size: -
D: -
V: TRBV5-4
J: TRBJ2-5
CDR3: CASSLGRGGETQYF
DNA: TGTGCCAGCAGCTTGGGGAGGGGAGGAGAGACCCAGTACTTC

size: many
D: -
V: TRBV12-3/TRBV12-4
J: TRBJ1-2
CDR3: CASSLVAGGYTF
DNA: TGTGCCAGCAGCCTCGTCGCAGGGGGCTACACCTTC

size: once
D: -
V: TRBV3-1/TRBV3-2
J: TRBJ2-3
CDR3: CASFSGVSTDTQYF
DNA: TGTGCCAGCTTCTCGGGGGTAAGCACAGATACGCAGTATTTT

size: -
D: -
V: TRBV4-1
J: TRBJ1-5
CDR3: CASSPGPNQSNQPQHF
DNA: TGCGCCAGCAGCCCAGGGCCCAATCAGAGCAATCAGCCCCAGCATTTT

size: -
D: TRBD2
V: TRBV5-4
J: TRBJ2-1
CDR3: CASSPGGGLNNEQFF
DNA: TGTGCCAGCAGCCCCGGGGGGGGACTAAACAATGAGCAGTTCTTC

size: -
D: TRBD1
V: TRBV10-3
J: TRBJ2-1
CDR3: CAISESEGTGVYNEQFF
DNA: TGTGCCATCAGTGAGTCAGAGGGGACAGGGGTATACAATGAGCAGTTCTTC

size: -
D: TRBD2
V: TRBV9
J: TRBJ2-1
CDR3: CASSVTGGAYNEQFF
DNA: TGTGCCAGCAGCGTCACGGGAGGGGCCTACAATGAGCAGTTCTTC

size: -
D: -
V: TRBV7-9
J: TRBJ2-1
CDR3: CASSLIAEGEQFF
DNA: TGTGCCAGCAGCTTAATAGCGGAGGGTGAGCAGTTCTTC

size: few
D: -
V: TRBV7-2
J: TRBJ2-1
CDR3: CASSSIRQGRGNEQFF
DNA: TGTGCCAGCAGCTCGATACGACAGGGGAGGGGGAATGAGCAGTTCTTC

size: -
D: -
V: TRBV3-1/TRBV3-2
J: TRBJ1-1
CDR3: CASSQRNRNTEAFF
DNA: TGTGCCAGCAGCCAACGAAACAGGAACACTGAAGCTTTCTTT

size: -
D: -
V: TRBV10-3
J: TRBJ1-6
CDR3: CAITSGMNSPLHF
DNA: TGTGCCATCACGTCAGGCATGAATTCACCCCTCCACTTT

size: -
D: -
V: TRBV7-2
J: TRBJ2-7
CDR3: CASSLWPGANYEQYF
DNA: TGTGCCAGCAGCTTATGGCCGGGAGCCAACTACGAGCAGTACTTC

size: -
D: TRBD2
V: TRBV15
J: TRBJ2-7
CDR3: CATSLWTSGAEQYF
DNA: TGTGCCACCAGCTTGTGGACTAGCGGGGCCGAGCAGTACTTC

size: -
D: -
V: TRBV21-1
J: TRBJ1-1
CDR3: CASSKETLTLEAFF
DNA: TGTGCCAGCAGCAAAGAAACACTAACACTGGAAGCTTTCTTT

size: once
D: TRBD2
V: TRBV7-2
J: TRBJ2-1
CDR3: CASSLTSGSHNEQFF
DNA: TGTGCCAGCAGCCTCACTAGCGGGAGTCACAATGAGCAGTTCTTC

size: -
D: TRBD1
V: TRBV10-3
J: TRBJ1-5
CDR3: CATWPGQGKQPQHF
DNA: TGTGCCACCTGGCCGGGACAGGGTAAACAGCCCCAGCATTTT

size: -
D: TRBD2
V: TRBV5-1
J: TRBJ2-1
CDR3: CASSSSVGAGYNEQFF
DNA: TGCGCCAGCAGCTCCTCCGTCGGAGCGGGGTACAATGAGCAGTTCTTC

size: -
D: -
V: TRBV19
J: TRBJ2-5
CDR3: CASSMVSQETQYF
DNA: TGTGCCAGTAGTATGGTCAGCCAAGAGACCCAGTACTTC

size: -
D: TRBD1
V: TRBV13
J: TRBJ2-1
CDR3: CASSLDRGNEQFF
DNA: TGTGCCAGCAGCTTAGACAGGGGTAATGAGCAGTTCTTC

size: -
D: TRBD2
V: TRBV2
J: TRBJ2-5
CDR3: CASSWTSGETQYF
DNA: TGTGCCAGCAGTTGGACTAGCGGAGAGACCCAGTACTTC

size: once
D: TRBD2
V: TRBV18
J: TRBJ2-5
CDR3: CASSRALAGFQETQYF
DNA: TGTGCCAGCTCCCGCGCCCTAGCGGGGTTCCAAGAGACCCAGTACTTC

size: -
D: TRBD2
V: TRBV2
J: TRBJ2-1
CDR3: CASSGGLGGYNEQFF
DNA: TGTGCCAGCAGTGGGGGACTAGGGGGATACAATGAGCAGTTCTTC

size: -
D: -
V: TRBV19
J: TRBJ1-2
CDR3: CASSIPQARYGYTF
DNA: TGTGCCAGTAGTATACCACAGGCCCGCTATGGCTACACCTTC

size: -
D: TRBD2
V: TRBV6-1
J: TRBJ2-5
CDR3: CASSESGGLWETQYF
DNA: TGTGCCAGCAGTGAAAGCGGGGGGTTGTGGGAGACCCAGTACTTC

size: -
D: -
V: TRBV10-3
J: TRBJ1-1
CDR3: CAISDTRPRGSLYAFF
DNA: TGTGCCATCAGTGATACCCGACCGCGAGGGTCCCTCTATGCTTTCTTT

size: -
D: TRBD1
V: TRBV5-4
J: TRBJ1-4
CDR3: CASSPVPGQGGDEKLFF
DNA: TGTGCCAGCAGCCCGGTCCCGGGACAGGGAGGCGATGAAAAACTGTTTTTT

size: -
D: -
V: TRBV21-1
J: TRBJ1-2
CDR3: CASIKRQGAYGYTF
DNA: TGTGCCAGTATAAAAAGACAGGGGGCGTATGGCTACACCTTC

size: -
D: TRBD2
V: TRBV29-1
J: TRBJ2-1
CDR3: CSVVGGVAGGSLYNEQFF
DNA: TGCAGCGTTGTTGGGGGAGTAGCGGGGGGCTCCTTGTACAATGAGCAGTTCTTC